One and the same sample provided the 19 T cell receptor beta chains below, sequenced in a study of cytomegalovirus exposure and HLA in healthy donors. The PCR contained 60 Vbeta and 13 Jbeta primers. Repertoires were generated with immunoSEQ multiplex PCR, while TCRdb's copy carries only in-frame clones and drops some. This table holds about 67,000 clones, 80% to 90% found once. Sequencing used PBMCs. These receptor sequences come from a woman aged 25 to 39 in good health and CMV-seropositive.

V and J are TRBV29-1 and TRBJ2-7, with TRBD1 as a possible D gene (5 bases). CDR1 is SQVTM and CDR2 is ANQGSEA in the germline V gene. The CDR3 runs 14 residues. Trimming took 7 bases from V and 0 from J, leaving 16 bases between them. Here the CDR3 reads CSETDSGFSYEQYF. CDR3 in DNA: TGCAGCGAAACAGACTCAGGGTTCTCCTACGAGCAGTACTTC.

This clone was detected once. The chain is built from TRBV5-5 and TRBJ1-1, with 8 bases matching TRBD1. Trimming removed 3 bases from V and 4 bases from J; junction bases left unmatched: 5. The germline V gene encodes CDR1 SGHKS and CDR2 YYEKEE (reference sequence). There are 14 residues in the CDR3. CDR3 sequence reads: CASSSRTGTTEAFF. The CDR3 region has the DNA TGTGCCAGCAGCTCCCGGACAGGGACCACTGAAGCTTTCTTT.

The gene calls are TRBV5-6 and TRBJ2-1, with 10 positions matching TRBD2. The junction had 3 bases not matched to a gene; V was cut back by 5 bases and J by 4 bases. The CDR3 consists of 14 residues. Germline V CDR1 and CDR2: SGHDT, YYEEEE. CDR3 amino acids: CASRTSGRYNEQFF. In DNA form, the CDR3 reads TGTGCCAGCAGGACTAGCGGGCGATACAATGAGCAGTTCTTC.

This sequence joins TRBV4-1 and TRBJ1-4, with a tentative D call TRBD1 (6 bases). Trimming took 0 bases from V and 10 from J, leaving 15 bases between them. Germline V gene data show CDR1 as MGHRA and CDR2 as YSYEKL. The CDR3 contains 15 residues. The CDR3 DNA reads as TGCGCCAGCAGCCAAGAAAGGGGGTTCGGGCCAAAACTGTTTTTT. This translates into CASSQERGFGPKLFF.

This rearrangement joins TRBV5-1 to TRBJ2-7; TRBD1 might be the D (6 bases). CDR1 is SGHRS and CDR2 is YFSETQ in the germline V gene. The CDR3 loop spans 14 amino acids. V was trimmed by 3 bases and J by 3 bases, leaving 13 bases between them. CDR3 amino acids: CASSSTRDNYEQYF. CDR3 nucleotide sequence: TGCGCCAGCAGCTCTACCCGGGACAACTACGAGCAGTACTTC.

The genes are TRBV18 and TRBJ2-7, with D possibly matching TRBD2 (5 bases). With 3 bases removed from V and 5 bases from J, the gap between germline ends came to 14 bases. The CDR3 contains 14 residues. Germline V lookup: CDR1 KGHSH, CDR2 LQKENI. CDR3 nucleotides: TGTGCCAGCTCACCGAACATACCCGGGGACGAGCAGTACTTC. It specifies CASSPNIPGDEQYF.

This sequence joins TRBV5-5 and TRBJ2-7, with D possibly being TRBD1 (6 bases). Trimming left V 2 bases short and J 1 base short, with 10 bases between. The germline CDR1 and CDR2 sequences are SGHKS and YYEKEE (reference sequence). The CDR3 has 14 amino acids. The CDR3 is CASSFGGGSYEQYF. The CDR3 DNA reads TGTGCCAGCAGCTTTGGGGGCGGGTCCTACGAGCAGTACTTC.

The sample holds a few counts of this clone. The chain uses TRBV30 and TRBJ2-7, with 8 bases that match TRBD2. V gave up 1 base and J gave up 5 bases; unmatched junction bases: 13. Germline V gene lookup returns CDR1 GTSNPN and CDR2 SVGIG (reference sequence). The CDR3 is 16 residues long. The CDR3 nucleotides are TGTGCCTGGAGTGAGCCTCGGGGAGCGGGAGTCAACGAGCAGTACTTC. Translated: CAWSEPRGAGVNEQYF. Using reference TRBV30 and TRBJ2-7 for the parts outside the CDR3, the full variable domain is SQTIHQWPATLVQPVGSPLSLECTVEGTSNPNLYWYRQAAGRGLQLLFYSVGIGQISSEVPQNLSASRPQDRQFILSSKKLLLSDSGFYLCAWSEPRGAGVNEQYFGPGTRLTVT.

V gene TRBV12-5 combines with J gene TRBJ2-1, with 11 nucleotides matching TRBD2. Per the germline V gene, CDR1 is LGHNT and CDR2 is FRNRAP. J was trimmed by 1 base and V by 10 bases; bases with no gene match: 6. The CDR3 extends over 15 amino acids. CDR3 region: CATSSGRKSYNEQFF. The DNA of the CDR3 is TGTGCTACCTCTAGCGGGAGGAAATCCTACAATGAGCAGTTCTTC.

The CDR3 DNA follows: TGTGCCAGCAGCTCAACTGATACGACAGGGGACTACGAGCAGTACTTC. Translation: CASSSTDTTGDYEQYF. The chain uses TRBV5-4 and TRBJ2-7; 8 bases match TRBD1. The CDR3 length is 16 residues. Germline lookup yields CDR1 SGHNT and CDR2 YYREEE (reference sequence). V lost 3 bases, J lost 3 bases, and 11 bases stayed unmatched.

This clone has more than one count but fewer than ten. The V and J genes are TRBV2 and TRBJ2-5, with a possible D match to TRBD2 (5 bases). Trimming cost V 5 bases and J 4 bases, with 11 bases left between them. Germline assignment: CDR1 SNHLY and CDR2 FYNNEI. The CDR3 loop spans 13 amino acids. The CDR3 spells CASSLDWAETQYF. The CDR3 coding sequence is TGTGCCAGCAGTCTGGACTGGGCAGAGACCCAGTACTTC.

The rearrangement links TRBV18 to TRBJ2-2; 13 nucleotides match TRBD2. The CDR3 has 17 residues. Germline V gene data show CDR1 as KGHSH and CDR2 as LQKENI. The trim removed 3 bases at V and 2 bases at J, leaving 3 bases unmatched. The CDR3 sequence is CASSPGLAGSNTGELFF. The CDR3 coding sequence is TGTGCCAGCTCACCGGGACTAGCGGGAAGTAACACCGGGGAGCTGTTTTTT.

The V gene is TRBV5-6, the J gene TRBJ1-1; the D gene is possibly TRBD1 (5 bases). The CDR3 contains 14 residues. The ends were cut back, 5 bases at V and 7 bases at J, with 18 bases in the middle. Germline V gene sequence: CDR1 SGHDT, CDR2 YYEEEE. CDR3 nucleotides: TGTGCCAGCAGGTCGGGACGGGAGAACGGTGAAGCTTTCTTT. This sequence encodes CASRSGRENGEAFF.

This clone was detected only a few times. The gene calls are TRBV6-1 and TRBJ2-7, with TRBD1 matching over 10 bases. CDR3 length equals 15 residues. The ends lost 8 bases at V and 1 base at J; junction bases unmatched: 8. CDR1 and CDR2 from the germline V gene are MNHNS and SASEGT. The DNA of the CDR3 is TGTGCCAGCGGGGGAAGGGACAGGGGTTCCTACGAGCAGTACTTC. Protein product: CASGGRDRGSYEQYF.

The chain carries TRBV28 and TRBJ2-1; 7 positions agree with TRBD2. This CDR3 region has 16 residues. J gave up 2 bases and V 5 bases, and 9 bases lay outside the gene matches. Germline V gene lookup returns CDR1 MDHEN and CDR2 SYDVKM. CDR3 protein: CASSPGGGAAYNEQFF. The DNA of the CDR3 is TGTGCCAGCAGTCCGGGAGGCGGAGCTGCCTACAATGAGCAGTTCTTC.

The CDR3 region is CASSPIRGYGNTIYF. The CDR3 region has the DNA TGTGCCAGCAGCCCGATCAGGGGTTATGGAAACACCATATATTTT. The chain carries TRBV27 and TRBJ1-3; D is possibly TRBD1 (6 bases). V dropped 6 bases and J dropped 3 bases, with 15 bases sitting between them. The germline V gene has CDR1 MNHEY and CDR2 SMNVEV (reference sequence). This CDR3 has 15 residues.

The genes are TRBV10-3 and TRBJ2-5; 7 bases line up with TRBD2. Judging by the DNA end, TRBJ2-7 fits better; the J call may be wrong. CDR3 length equals 14 residues. Per the germline V gene, CDR1 is ENHRY and CDR2 is SYGVKD. The CDR3 protein is CAISEASGAYEQYF. CDR3 DNA: TGTGCCATCAGTGAGGCTAGCGGCGCCTACGAGCAGTACTTC.

V gene TRBV27 combines with J gene TRBJ2-1; 8 bases align to TRBD2. After removal of 2 bases from V and 0 bases from J, the junction contained 6 bases not matched to a gene. This CDR3 has 17 residues. Germline V gives CDR1 MNHEY, CDR2 SMNVEV (reference sequence). The CDR3 spells CASSLDRAGVSYNEQFF. In nucleotides, the CDR3 is TGTGCCAGCAGTTTAGACCGAGCGGGAGTCTCCTACAATGAGCAGTTCTTC.

The chain is built from TRBV7-2 and TRBJ1-3, with 8 positions matching TRBD1. This CDR3 is 14 amino acids long. V was pared by 4 bases and J by 10 bases, with 9 bases of the junction left unmatched. Germline V gene lookup returns CDR1 SGHTA and CDR2 FQGNSA. CDR3 protein: CASSSRTGIGTIYF. CDR3 coding DNA: TGTGCCAGCAGCTCTCGGACAGGGATAGGAACCATATATTTT.